The 3 T cell receptor beta chains in this list originate from one sample, sequenced in a study of human T cells and chemical hapten exposure. Described time point: patch test 1, 2 weeks after DPC sensitization. The treatment here: therapeutic diphenylcyclopropenone sensitization with weekly scalp DPC. Via MiXCR, TCRdb re-called the RACE reads, giving one row per CDR3 protein. The sample lists about 360,000 distinct CDR3 sequences, around 7% occurring once. Specimen: whole blood, collected in connection with sensitization to the hapten diphenylcyclopropenone (DPC). Receptors were obtained from a young woman with alopecia areata. Some clones in this sample may be carry-over from other donors' samples.

The V and J genes are TRBV2 and TRBJ1-5, with TRBD1 as a possible D gene (5 bases). The V end lost 5 bases, the J end lost 3 bases, and 17 bases lay between the germline ends. This CDR3 has 16 amino acids. Germline V gives CDR1 SNHLY, CDR2 FYNNEI. CDR3 sequence reads: CASSHGTVGFNQPQHF. The CDR3 DNA reads as TGTGCCAGCAGTCACGGGACGGTGGGGTTCAATCAGCCCCAGCATTTT.

This clonotype was counted ten times or more. V is TRBV5-5 and J is TRBJ2-6; no firm D call. This CDR3 comprises 13 residues. The ends were cut back, 0 bases at V and 3 bases at J, with 1 base in the middle. Per the germline V gene, CDR1 is SGHKS and CDR2 is YYEKEE (reference sequence). CDR3 residues: CASSLVGANVLTF. The CDR3 DNA reads TGTGCCAGCAGCTTGGTTGGGGCCAACGTCCTGACTTTC.

In this sample, this clonotype turned up many times. V and J are TRBV28 and TRBJ2-7, with a tentative D call TRBD1 (6 bases). Germline V CDR1 and CDR2: MDHEN, SYDVKM. The CDR3 is made up of 17 amino acids. The V gene lost 5 bases and the J gene lost 2 bases, with 22 bases spanning the gap. The CDR3: CASSPSRTDSLTYEQYF. CDR3 coding DNA: TGTGCCAGCAGTCCCTCCCGGACAGACAGCTTGACCTACGAGCAGTACTTC.